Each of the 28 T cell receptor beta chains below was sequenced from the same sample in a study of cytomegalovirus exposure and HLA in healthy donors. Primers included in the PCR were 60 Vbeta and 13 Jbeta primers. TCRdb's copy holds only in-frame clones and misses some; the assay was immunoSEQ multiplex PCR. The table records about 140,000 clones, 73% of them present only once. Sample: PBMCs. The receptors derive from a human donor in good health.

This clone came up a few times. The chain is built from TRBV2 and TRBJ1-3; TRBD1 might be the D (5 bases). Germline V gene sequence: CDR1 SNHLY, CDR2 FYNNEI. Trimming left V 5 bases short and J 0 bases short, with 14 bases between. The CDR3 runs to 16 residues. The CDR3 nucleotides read TGTGCCAGCAGTTGGGGGGAATTTGACTCTGGAAACACCATATATTTT. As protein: CASSWGEFDSGNTIYF.

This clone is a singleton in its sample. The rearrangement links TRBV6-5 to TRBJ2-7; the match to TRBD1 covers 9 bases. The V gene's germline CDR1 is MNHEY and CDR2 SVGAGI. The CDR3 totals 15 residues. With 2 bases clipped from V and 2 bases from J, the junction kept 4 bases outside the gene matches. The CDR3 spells CASSYGTGFTYEQYF. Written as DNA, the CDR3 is TGTGCCAGCAGTTACGGGACAGGGTTTACCTACGAGCAGTACTTC.

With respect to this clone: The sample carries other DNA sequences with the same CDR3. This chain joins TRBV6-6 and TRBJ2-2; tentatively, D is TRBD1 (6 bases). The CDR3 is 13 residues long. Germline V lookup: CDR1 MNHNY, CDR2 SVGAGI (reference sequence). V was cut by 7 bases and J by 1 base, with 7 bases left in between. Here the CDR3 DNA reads TGTGCCAGCAAGGGACAGAACACCGGGGAGCTGTTTTTT. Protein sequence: CASKGQNTGELFF.

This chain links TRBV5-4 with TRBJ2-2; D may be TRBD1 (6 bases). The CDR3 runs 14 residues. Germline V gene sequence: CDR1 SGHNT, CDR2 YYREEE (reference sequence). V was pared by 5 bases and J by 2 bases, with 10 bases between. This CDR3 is CASRKTGNTGELFF. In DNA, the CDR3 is TGTGCCAGCAGAAAGACAGGCAACACCGGGGAGCTGTTTTTT.

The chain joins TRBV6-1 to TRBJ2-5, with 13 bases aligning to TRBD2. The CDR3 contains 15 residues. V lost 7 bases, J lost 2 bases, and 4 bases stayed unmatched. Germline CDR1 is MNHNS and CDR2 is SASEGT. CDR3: CASTLLAGGQETQYF. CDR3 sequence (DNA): TGTGCCAGCACCCTACTAGCGGGGGGGCAAGAGACCCAGTACTTC.

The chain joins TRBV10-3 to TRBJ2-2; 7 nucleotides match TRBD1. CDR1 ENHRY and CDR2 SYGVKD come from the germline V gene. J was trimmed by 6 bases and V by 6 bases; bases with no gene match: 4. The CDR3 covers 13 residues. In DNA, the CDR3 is TGTGCCATCAGAGACGACAGGGCCGGGGAGCTGTTTTTT. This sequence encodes CAIRDDRAGELFF.

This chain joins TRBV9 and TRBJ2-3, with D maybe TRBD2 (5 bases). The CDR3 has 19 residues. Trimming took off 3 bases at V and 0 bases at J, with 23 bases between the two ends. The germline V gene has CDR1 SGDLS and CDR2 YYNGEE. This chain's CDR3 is CASSAWGYLKGGSTDTQYF. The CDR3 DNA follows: TGTGCCAGCAGCGCATGGGGATATTTGAAGGGCGGGAGCACAGATACGCAGTATTTT. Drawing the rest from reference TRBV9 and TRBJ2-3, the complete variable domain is DSGVTQTPKHLITATGQRVTLRCSPRSGDLSVYWYQQSLDQGLQFLIQYYNGEERAKGNILERFSAQQFPDLHSELNLSSLELGDSALYFCASSAWGYLKGGSTDTQYFGPGTRLTVL.

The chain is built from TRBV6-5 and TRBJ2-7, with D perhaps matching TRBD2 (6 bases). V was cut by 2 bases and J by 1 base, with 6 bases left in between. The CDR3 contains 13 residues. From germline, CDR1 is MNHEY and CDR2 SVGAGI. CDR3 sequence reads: CASSYGGSYEQYF. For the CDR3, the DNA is TGTGCCAGCAGTTACGGGGGGTCCTACGAGCAGTACTTC.

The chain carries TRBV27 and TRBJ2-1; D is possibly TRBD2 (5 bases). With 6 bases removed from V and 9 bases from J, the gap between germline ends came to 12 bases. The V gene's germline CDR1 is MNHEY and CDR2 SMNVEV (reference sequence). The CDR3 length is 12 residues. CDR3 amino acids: CASSQDYCEQFF. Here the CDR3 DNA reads TGTGCCAGCAGCCAAGACTATTGTGAGCAGTTCTTC.

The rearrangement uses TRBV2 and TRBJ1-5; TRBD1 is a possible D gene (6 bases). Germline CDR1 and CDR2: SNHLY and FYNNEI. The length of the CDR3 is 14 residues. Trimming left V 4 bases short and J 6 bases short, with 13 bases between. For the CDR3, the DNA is TGTGCCAGCAGTGGTCAGGGGTTGGGTCAGCCCCAGCATTTT. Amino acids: CASSGQGLGQPQHF.

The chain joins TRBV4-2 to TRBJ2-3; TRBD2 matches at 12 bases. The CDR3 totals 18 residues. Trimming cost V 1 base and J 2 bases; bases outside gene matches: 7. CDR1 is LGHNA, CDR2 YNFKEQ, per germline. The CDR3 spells CASSQGSLAGGDTDTQYF. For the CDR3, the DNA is TGTGCCAGCAGCCAAGGGAGCCTAGCGGGGGGGGACACAGATACGCAGTATTTT.

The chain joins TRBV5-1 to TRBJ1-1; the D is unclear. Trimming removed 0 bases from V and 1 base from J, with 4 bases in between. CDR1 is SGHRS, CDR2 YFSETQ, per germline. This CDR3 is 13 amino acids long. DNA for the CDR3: TGCGCCAGCAGCTTGGGAGGGAACACTGAAGCTTTCTTT. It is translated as CASSLGGNTEAFF. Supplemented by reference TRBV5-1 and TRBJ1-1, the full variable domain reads KAGVTQTPRYLIKTRGQQVTLSCSPISGHRSVSWYQQTPGQGLQFLFEYFSETQRNKGNFPGRFSGRQFSNSRSEMNVSTLELGDSALYLCASSLGGNTEAFFGQGTRLTVV.

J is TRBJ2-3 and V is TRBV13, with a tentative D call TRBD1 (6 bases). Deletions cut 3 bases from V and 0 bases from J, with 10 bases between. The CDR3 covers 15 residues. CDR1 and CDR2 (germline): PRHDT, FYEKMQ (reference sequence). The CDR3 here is CASSLTGSSTDTQYF. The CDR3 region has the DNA TGTGCCAGCAGCTTGACAGGTTCGAGCACAGATACGCAGTATTTT.

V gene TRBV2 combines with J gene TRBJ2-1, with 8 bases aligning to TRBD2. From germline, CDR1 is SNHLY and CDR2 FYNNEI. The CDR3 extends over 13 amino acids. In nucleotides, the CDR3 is TGTGCGTCGCCCCAGCGGGGGTACAATGAGCAGTTCTTC. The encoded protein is CASPQRGYNEQFF.

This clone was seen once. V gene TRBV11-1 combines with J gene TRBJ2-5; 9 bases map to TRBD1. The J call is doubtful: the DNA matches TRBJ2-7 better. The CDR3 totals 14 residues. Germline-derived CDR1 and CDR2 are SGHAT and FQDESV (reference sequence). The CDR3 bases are TGTGCCAGCAGCCTGCGACAGGGGGCCTACGAGCAGTACTTC. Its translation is CASSLRQGAYEQYF.

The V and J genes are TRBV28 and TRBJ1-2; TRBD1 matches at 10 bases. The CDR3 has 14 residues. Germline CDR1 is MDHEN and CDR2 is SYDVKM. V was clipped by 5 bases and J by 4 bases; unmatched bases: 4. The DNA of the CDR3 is TGTGCCAGCAGTGGGGACAGGGGAAGCTATGGCTACACCTTC. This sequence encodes CASSGDRGSYGYTF.

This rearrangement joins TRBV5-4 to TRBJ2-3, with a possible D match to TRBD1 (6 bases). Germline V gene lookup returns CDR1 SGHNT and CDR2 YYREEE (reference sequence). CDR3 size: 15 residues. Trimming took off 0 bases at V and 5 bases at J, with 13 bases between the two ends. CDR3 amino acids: CASSLVDSRRDTQYF. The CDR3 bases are TGTGCCAGCAGCTTGGTGGACAGCCGGAGAGATACGCAGTATTTT.

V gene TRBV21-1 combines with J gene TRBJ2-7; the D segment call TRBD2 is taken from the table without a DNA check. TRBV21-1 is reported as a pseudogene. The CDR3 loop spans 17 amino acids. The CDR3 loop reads CASSKVRTSWNLYEQYF. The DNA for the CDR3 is TGTGCCAGCAGCAAAGTTCGTACTAGCTGGAACCTCTACGAGCAGTACTTC.

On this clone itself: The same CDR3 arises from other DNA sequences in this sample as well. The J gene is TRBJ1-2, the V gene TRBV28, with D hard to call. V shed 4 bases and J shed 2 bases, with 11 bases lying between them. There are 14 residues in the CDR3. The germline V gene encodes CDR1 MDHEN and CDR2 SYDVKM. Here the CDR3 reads CASSSSPLNYGYTF. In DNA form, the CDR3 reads TGTGCCAGCAGTTCCTCTCCCTTAAACTATGGCTACACCTTC.

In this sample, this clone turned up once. The CDR3 spells CASSQGSGGSTYEQYF. CDR3 in DNA: TGCGCCAGCAGCCAGGGTAGCGGGGGAAGCACCTACGAGCAGTACTTC. The chain links TRBV4-1 to TRBJ2-7; TRBD2 matches at 9 bases. This CDR3 region has 16 residues. Germline assignment: CDR1 MGHRA and CDR2 YSYEKL. The J segment lost 2 bases and the V segment lost 3 bases, leaving 8 bases of the junction unmatched.

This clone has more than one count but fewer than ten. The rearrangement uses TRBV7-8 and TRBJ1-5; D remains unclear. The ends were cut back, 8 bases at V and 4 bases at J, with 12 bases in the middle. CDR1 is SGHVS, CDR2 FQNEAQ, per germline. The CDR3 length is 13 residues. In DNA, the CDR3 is TGTGCCAGCGCGGAGGGTCGGAATCAGCCCCAGCATTTT. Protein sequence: CASAEGRNQPQHF.

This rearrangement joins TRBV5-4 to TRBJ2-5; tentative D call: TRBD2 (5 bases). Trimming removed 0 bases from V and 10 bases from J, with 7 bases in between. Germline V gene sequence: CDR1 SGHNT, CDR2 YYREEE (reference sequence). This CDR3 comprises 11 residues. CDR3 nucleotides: TGTGCCAGCAGCTTGGGAGGGATCCAGTACTTC. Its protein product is CASSLGGIQYF.

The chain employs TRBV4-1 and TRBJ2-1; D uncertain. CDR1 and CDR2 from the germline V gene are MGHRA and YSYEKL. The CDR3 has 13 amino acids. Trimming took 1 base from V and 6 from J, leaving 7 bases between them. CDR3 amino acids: CASSQGLPNEQFF. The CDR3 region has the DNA TGCGCCAGCAGCCAAGGACTTCCCAATGAGCAGTTCTTC.

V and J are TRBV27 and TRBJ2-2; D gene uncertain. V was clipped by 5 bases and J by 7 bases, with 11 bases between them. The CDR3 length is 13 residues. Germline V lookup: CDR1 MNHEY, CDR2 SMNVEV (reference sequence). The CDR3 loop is CASSINLGGELFF. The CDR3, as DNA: TGTGCCAGCAGTATAAACCTAGGCGGGGAGCTGTTTTTT.

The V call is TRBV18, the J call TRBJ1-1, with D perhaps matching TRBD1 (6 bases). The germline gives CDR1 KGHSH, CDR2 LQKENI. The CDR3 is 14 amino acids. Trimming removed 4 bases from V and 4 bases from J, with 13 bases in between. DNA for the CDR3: TGTGCCAGCTCACGAGGTGTCAGGGGCACTGAAGCTTTCTTT. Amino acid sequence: CASSRGVRGTEAFF. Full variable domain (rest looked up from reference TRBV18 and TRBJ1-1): NAGVMQNPRHLVRRRGQEARLRCSPMKGHSHVYWYRQLPEEGLKFMVYLQKENIIDESGMPKERFSAEFPKEGPSILRIQQVVRGDSAAYFCASSRGVRGTEAFFGQGTRLTVV.

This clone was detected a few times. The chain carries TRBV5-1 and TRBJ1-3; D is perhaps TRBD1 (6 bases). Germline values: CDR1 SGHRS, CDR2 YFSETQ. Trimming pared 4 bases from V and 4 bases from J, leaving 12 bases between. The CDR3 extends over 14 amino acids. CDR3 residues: CASSIQGTGNTIYF. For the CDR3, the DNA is TGCGCCAGCAGCATCCAGGGGACCGGAAACACCATATATTTT.

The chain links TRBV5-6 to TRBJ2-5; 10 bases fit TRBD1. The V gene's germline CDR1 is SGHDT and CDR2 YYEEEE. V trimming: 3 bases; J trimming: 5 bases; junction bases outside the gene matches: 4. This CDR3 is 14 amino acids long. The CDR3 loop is CASSWGQGRETQYF. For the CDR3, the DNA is TGTGCCAGCAGCTGGGGACAGGGGCGTGAGACCCAGTACTTC. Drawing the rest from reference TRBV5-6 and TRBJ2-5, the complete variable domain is DAGVTQSPTHLIKTRGQQVTLRCSPKSGHDTVSWYQQALGQGPQFIFQYYEEEERQRGNFPDRFSGHQFPNYSSELNVNALLLGDSALYLCASSWGQGRETQYFGPGTRLLVL.

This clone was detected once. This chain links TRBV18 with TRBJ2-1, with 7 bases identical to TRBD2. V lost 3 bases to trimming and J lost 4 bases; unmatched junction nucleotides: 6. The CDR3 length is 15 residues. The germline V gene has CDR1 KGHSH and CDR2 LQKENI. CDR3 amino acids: CASSPDGGGYNEQFF. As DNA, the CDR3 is TGTGCCAGCTCACCTGATGGGGGGGGTTACAATGAGCAGTTCTTC.